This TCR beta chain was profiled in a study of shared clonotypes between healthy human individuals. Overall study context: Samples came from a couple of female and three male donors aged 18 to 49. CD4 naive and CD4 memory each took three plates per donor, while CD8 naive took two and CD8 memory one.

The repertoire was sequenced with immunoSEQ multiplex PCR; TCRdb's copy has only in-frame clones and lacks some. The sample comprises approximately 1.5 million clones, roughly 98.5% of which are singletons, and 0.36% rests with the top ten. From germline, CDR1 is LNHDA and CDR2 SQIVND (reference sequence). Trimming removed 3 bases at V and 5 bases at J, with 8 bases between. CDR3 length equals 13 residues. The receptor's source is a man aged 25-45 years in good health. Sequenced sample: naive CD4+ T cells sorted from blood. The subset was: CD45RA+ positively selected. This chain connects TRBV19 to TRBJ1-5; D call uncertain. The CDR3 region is CASSIDNHQPQHF. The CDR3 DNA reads TGTGCCAGTAGTATCGACAACCATCAGCCCCAGCATTTT.